The rows below give T cell receptor beta chains drawn from one sample of a study of metastatic and nonmetastatic thyroid tumors. With MiXCR, TCRdb called clones anew from the PCR reads. The sample consists of 23,000 or so clones, about 30% of them appearing once. Sequenced sample: blood. Receptor source: a female donor with papillary thyroid cancer or a benign thyroid nodule (not recorded which). Some clones in this sample may be carry-over from other donors' samples. Each CDR3 is given with its conserved first and last residue. Clone size is given for some rows only: seen once, a few or many times, or a class if the clone is expanded.

abundance	j_gene	v_gene	CDR3aa
NA	TRBJ2-3	TRBV24-1	CATSDISEGSTDTQYF
many	TRBJ1-5	TRBV30	CAWSFTGRGSNQPQHF
few	TRBJ2-2	TRBV19	CASTPWLAGPGELFF
many	TRBJ2-1	TRBV5-1	CASSLVEASSYNEQFF
NA	TRBJ1-4	TRBV5-1	CASSLLRDGNEKLFF
NA	TRBJ2-3	TRBV6-1	CGSIHLAGGSDTQYF
once	TRBJ2-7	TRBV7-3	CASSQGRREINEQYF
medium-sized	TRBJ2-7	TRBV20-1	CSAGDSYEQYF
many	TRBJ1-2	TRBV4-2	CASSRGGGNNYGYTF
many	TRBJ2-5	TRBV5-1	CASSLDVAGNLETQYF
many	TRBJ2-1	TRBV4-2	CASSPIANEQFF
NA	TRBJ1-1	TRBV7-8	CASSSSRDTEAFF
medium-sized	TRBJ2-1	TRBV5-1	CASSLGRPGDEQFF
many	TRBJ1-2	TRBV12-3/TRBV12-4	CASSLIGGAVYGYTF
many	TRBJ2-5	TRBV11-2	CASSLEGGGAETQYF
many	TRBJ2-2	TRBV4-3	CASSQGQGVKTGELFF
NA	TRBJ2-1	TRBV24-1	CATSDSGVHEQFF
many	TRBJ1-3	TRBV6-1	CASSEASGNTIYF
few	TRBJ2-6	TRBV20-1	CSARAGSGANVLTF
NA	TRBJ2-6	TRBV12-3/TRBV12-4	CASGSIALRAAGAKVLTF